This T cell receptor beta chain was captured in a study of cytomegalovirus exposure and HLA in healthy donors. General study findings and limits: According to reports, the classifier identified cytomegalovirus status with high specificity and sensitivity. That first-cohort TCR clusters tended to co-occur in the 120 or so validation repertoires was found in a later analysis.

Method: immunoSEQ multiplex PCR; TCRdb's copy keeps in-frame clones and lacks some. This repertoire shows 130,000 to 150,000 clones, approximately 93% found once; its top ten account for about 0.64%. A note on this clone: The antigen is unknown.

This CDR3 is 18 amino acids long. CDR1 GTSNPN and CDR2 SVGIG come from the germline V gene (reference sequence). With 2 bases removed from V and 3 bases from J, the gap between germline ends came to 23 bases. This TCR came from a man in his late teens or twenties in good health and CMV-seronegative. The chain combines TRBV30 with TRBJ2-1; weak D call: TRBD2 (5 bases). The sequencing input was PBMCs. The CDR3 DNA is TGTGCCTGGAGTCTCCCTTTGCGGAGCGAGGACTTCTACAATGAGCAGTTCTTC. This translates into CAWSLPLRSEDFYNEQFF.